Sequencing of this T cell receptor (beta chain) was carried out in a study of blood T cell repertoires in COVID-19. Study as a whole: Sample material is recorded as cDNA or gDNA derived from T cells, B-cell-depleted T cells, or PBMCs.

The repertoire was sequenced with immunoSEQ multiplex PCR; TCRdb's copy has only in-frame clones and lacks some. Of under 200,000 clones listed, around 82% are singletons. V gave up 6 bases and J gave up 7 bases; unmatched junction bases: 12. In germline, CDR1 is MNHEY, CDR2 SMNVEV (reference sequence). The CDR3 totals 14 residues. Donors were grouped by their self-reported clinical history. The chain recombines TRBV27 with TRBJ2-7; 7 positions match TRBD2. The origin of this receptor is a woman aged 55-70 years with acute COVID-19. The sample was PBMCs or T cells enriched from blood (not recorded which). The DNA of the CDR3 is TGTGCCAGCAGCCCGGGGACCGGGACTACGGAGCAGTACTTC. Translating it yields CASSPGTGTTEQYF.